Given below is one T cell receptor beta chain in context. Authors' data handling: Scientists estimated how many nucleated cells there were by amplifying reference gene primers. Libraries were prepared by immunoSEQ multiplex PCR; TCRdb keeps only in-frame clonotypes and omits some of them. V and J calls and clone size are copied from that table; D and trimming were computed from the DNA. The table records under 200,000 clones, 87% of them present only once. This CDR3 region has 15 residues. V lost 2 bases and J 2 bases, leaving 12 bases between the germline ends. CDR1 is KGHSH, CDR2 LQKENI, per germline. This specimen belongs to a study of blood T cell repertoires in COVID-19. Turning to the study itself: Sample material is recorded as cDNA or gDNA derived from T cells, B-cell-depleted T cells, or PBMCs.

This TCR was sampled from a man in his 60s with active or convalescent COVID-19. Material for sequencing was peripheral blood. V is TRBV18 and J is TRBJ1-2; D might be TRBD1 (6 bases). The CDR3 here is CASSPDPGANYGYTF. The CDR3 coding sequence is TGTGCCAGCTCACCAGACCCAGGGGCAAACTATGGCTACACCTTC.